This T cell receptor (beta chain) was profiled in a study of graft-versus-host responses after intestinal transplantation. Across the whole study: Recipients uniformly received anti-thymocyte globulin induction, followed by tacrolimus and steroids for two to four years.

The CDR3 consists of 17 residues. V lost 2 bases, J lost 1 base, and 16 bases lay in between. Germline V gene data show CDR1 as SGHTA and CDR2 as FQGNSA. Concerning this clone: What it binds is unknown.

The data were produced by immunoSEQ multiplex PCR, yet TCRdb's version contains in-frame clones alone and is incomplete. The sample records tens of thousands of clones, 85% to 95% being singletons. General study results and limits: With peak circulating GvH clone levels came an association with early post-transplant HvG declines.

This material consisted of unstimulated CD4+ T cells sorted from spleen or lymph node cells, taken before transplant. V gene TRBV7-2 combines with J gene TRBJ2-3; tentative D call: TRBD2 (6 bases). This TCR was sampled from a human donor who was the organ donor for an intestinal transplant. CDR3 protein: CASSLRAAGLRTDTQYF. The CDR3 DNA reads TGTGCCAGCAGCTTAAGGGCGGCGGGACTCCGCACAGATACGCAGTATTTT. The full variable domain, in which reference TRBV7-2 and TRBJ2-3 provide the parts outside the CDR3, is GAGVSQSPSNKVTEKGKDVELRCDPISGHTALYWYRQSLGQGLEFLIYFQGNSAPDKSGLPSDRFSAERTGGSVSTLTIQRTQQEDSAVYLCASSLRAAGLRTDTQYFGPGTRLTVL.